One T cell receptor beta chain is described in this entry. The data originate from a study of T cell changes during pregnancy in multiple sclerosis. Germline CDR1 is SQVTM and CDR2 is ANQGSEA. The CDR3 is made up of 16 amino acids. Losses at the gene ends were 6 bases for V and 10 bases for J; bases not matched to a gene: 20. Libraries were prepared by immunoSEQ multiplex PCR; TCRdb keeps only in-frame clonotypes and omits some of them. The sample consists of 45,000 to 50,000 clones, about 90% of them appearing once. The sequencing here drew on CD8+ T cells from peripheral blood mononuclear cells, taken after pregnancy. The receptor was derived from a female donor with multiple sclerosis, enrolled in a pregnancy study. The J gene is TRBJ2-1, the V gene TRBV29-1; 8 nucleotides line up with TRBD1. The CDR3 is CSVARPDRAVGGEQFF. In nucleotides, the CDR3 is TGCAGCGTCGCAAGGCCGGACAGGGCAGTTGGGGGAGAGCAGTTCTTC.